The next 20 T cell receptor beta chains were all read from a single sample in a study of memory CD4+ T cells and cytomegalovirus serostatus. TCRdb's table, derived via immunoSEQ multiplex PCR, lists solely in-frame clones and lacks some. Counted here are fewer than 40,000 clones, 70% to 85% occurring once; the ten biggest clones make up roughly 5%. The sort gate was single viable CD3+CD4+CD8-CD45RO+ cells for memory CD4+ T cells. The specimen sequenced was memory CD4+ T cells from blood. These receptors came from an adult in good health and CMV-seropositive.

For the CDR3, the DNA is TGTGCCATCAGTGATCTGGGCAGGGGTGAGCAGCCCCAGCATTTT. Amino acid sequence: CAISDLGRGEQPQHF. The chain links TRBV10-3 to TRBJ1-5; the D gene is possibly TRBD1 (6 bases). CDR1 ENHRY and CDR2 SYGVKD come from the germline V gene. The germline V and J ends were trimmed by 3 bases and 7 bases, with 16 bases remaining between them. The CDR3 has 15 amino acids.

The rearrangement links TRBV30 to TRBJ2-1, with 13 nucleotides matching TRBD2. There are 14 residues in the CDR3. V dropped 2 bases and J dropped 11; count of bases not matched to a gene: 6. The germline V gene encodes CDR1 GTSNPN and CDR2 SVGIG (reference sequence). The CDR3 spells CAWSFPLAGGKQFF. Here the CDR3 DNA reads TGTGCCTGGAGTTTTCCACTAGCGGGAGGGAAGCAGTTCTTC.

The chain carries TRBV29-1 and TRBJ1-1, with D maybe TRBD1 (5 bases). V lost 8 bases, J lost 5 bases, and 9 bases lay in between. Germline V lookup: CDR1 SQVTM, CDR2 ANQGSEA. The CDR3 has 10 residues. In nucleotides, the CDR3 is TGCAGCCTAGGGGAAACTGAAGCTTTCTTT. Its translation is CSLGETEAFF.

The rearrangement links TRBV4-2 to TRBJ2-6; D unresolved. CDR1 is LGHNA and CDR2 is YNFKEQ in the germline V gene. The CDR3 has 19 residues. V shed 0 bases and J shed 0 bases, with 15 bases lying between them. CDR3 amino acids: CASSQDLGSPYSGANVLTF. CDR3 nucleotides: TGTGCCAGCAGCCAAGATCTTGGCAGTCCCTACTCTGGGGCCAACGTCCTGACTTTC.

The CDR3 here is CASSFYPRQGQVYGYTF. The CDR3 bases are TGTGCCAGCAGCTTCTACCCCAGACAGGGACAGGTCTATGGCTACACCTTC. V gene TRBV7-9 combines with J gene TRBJ1-2; 8 bases agree with TRBD1. The CDR3 runs to 17 residues. Trimming cost V 3 bases and J 4 bases; bases outside gene matches: 13. The germline V gene encodes CDR1 SEHNR and CDR2 FQNEAQ (reference sequence).

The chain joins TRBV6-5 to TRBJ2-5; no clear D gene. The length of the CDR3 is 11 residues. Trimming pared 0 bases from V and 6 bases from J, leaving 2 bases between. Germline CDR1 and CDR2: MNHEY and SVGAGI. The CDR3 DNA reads TGTGCCAGCAGTTACTCGAAGACCCAGTACTTC. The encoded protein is CASSYSKTQYF.

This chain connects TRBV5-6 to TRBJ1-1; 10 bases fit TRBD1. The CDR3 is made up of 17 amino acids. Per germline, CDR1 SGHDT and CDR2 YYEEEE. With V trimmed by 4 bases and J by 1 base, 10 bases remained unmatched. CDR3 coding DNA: TGTGCCAGCAGCCCAGGGACAGGGGCGGTATGGAACACTGAAGCTTTCTTT. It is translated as CASSPGTGAVWNTEAFF. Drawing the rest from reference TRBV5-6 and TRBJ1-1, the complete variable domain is DAGVTQSPTHLIKTRGQQVTLRCSPKSGHDTVSWYQQALGQGPQFIFQYYEEEERQRGNFPDRFSGHQFPNYSSELNVNALLLGDSALYLCASSPGTGAVWNTEAFFGQGTRLTVV.

The DNA of the CDR3 is TGTGCCAGCGGCGACCCTCAATCGGAGCGGGAGGGCAATGAGCAGTTCTTC. Amino acid sequence: CASGDPQSEREGNEQFF. The rearrangement links TRBV14 to TRBJ2-1; TRBD2 aligns across 10 bases. Per the germline V gene, CDR1 is SGHDN and CDR2 is FVKESK. The CDR3 sequence is 17 residues long. V dropped 8 bases and J dropped 6; count of bases not matched to a gene: 16.

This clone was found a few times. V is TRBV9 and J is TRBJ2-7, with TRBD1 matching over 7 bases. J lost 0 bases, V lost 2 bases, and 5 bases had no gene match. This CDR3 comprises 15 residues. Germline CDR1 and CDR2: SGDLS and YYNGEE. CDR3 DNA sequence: TGTGCCAGCAGCGTCGGGACAGTGAGCTCCTACGAGCAGTACTTC. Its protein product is CASSVGTVSSYEQYF. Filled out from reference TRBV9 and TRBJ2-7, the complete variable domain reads DSGVTQTPKHLITATGQRVTLRCSPRSGDLSVYWYQQSLDQGLQFLIQYYNGEERAKGNILERFSAQQFPDLHSELNLSSLELGDSALYFCASSVGTVSSYEQYFGPGTRLTVT.

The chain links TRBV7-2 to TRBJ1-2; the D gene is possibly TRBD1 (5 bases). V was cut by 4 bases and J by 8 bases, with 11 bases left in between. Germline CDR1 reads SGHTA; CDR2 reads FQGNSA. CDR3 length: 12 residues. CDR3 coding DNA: TGTGCCAGCAGCTGGGGGGGTTGGGGCTACACCTTC. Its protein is CASSWGGWGYTF. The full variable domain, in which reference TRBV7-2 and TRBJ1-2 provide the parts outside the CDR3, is GAGVSQSPSNKVTEKGKDVELRCDPISGHTALYWYRQSLGQGLEFLIYFQGNSAPDKSGLPSDRFSAERTGGSVSTLTIQRTQQEDSAVYLCASSWGGWGYTFGSGTRLTVV.

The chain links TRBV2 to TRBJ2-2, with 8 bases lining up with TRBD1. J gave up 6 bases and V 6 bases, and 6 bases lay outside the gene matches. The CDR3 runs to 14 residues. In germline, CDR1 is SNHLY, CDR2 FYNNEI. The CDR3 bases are TGTGCCAGCAGCCGACAGGGGCGGGCCGGGGAGCTGTTTTTT. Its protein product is CASSRQGRAGELFF.

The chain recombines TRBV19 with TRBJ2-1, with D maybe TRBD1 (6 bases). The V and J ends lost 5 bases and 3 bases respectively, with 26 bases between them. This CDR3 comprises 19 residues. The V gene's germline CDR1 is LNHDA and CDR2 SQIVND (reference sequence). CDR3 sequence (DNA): TGTGCCAGTAGTCCCGTCAGGCCAACAGGGCCAAGGGTCTACAATGAGCAGTTCTTC. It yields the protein CASSPVRPTGPRVYNEQFF.

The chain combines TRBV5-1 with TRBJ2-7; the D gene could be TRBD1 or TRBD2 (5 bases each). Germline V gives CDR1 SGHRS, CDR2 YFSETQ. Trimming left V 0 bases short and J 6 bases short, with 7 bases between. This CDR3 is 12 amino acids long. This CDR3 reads CASSLGGREQYF. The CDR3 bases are TGCGCCAGCAGCTTGGGGGGACGCGAGCAGTACTTC.

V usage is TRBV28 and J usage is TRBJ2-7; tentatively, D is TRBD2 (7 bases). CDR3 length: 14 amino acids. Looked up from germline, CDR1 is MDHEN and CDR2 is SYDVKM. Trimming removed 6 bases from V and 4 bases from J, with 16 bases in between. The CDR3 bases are TGTGCCAGCAGAGCGGGGACAAAACTATACGAGCAGTACTTC. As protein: CASRAGTKLYEQYF.

This CDR3 reads CASSRAYNEQFF. CDR3 DNA: TGTGCCAGCAGCCGGGCTTACAATGAGCAGTTCTTC. This chain links TRBV28 with TRBJ2-1; D not resolved. Germline CDR1 is MDHEN and CDR2 is SYDVKM. CDR3 size: 12 residues. V shed 6 bases and J shed 4 bases, with 7 bases lying between them.

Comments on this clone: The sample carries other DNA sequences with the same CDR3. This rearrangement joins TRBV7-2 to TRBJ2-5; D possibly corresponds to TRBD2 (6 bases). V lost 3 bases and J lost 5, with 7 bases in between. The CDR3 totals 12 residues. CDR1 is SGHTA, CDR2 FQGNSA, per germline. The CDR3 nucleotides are TGTGCCAGCAGCTTTCGGGGGGAGACCCAGTACTTC. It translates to CASSFRGETQYF.

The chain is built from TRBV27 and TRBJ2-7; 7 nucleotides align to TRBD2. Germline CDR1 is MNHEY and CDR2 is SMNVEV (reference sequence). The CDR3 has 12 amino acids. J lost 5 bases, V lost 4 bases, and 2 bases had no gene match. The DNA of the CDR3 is TGTGCCAGCAGTTCTCGGGGGGACGAGCAGTACTTC. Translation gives CASSSRGDEQYF.

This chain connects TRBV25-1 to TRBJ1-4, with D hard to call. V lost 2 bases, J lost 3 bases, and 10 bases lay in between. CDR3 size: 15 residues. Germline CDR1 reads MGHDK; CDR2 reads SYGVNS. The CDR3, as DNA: TGTGCCAGCAGTGAAAATAACGGACCTAATGAAAAACTGTTTTTT. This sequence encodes CASSENNGPNEKLFF.

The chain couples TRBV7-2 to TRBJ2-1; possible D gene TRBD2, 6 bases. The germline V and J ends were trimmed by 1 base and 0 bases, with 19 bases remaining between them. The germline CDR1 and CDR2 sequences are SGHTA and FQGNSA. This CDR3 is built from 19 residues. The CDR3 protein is CASSLVGPGVPGSYNEQFF. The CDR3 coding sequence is TGTGCCAGCAGCTTAGTCGGTCCGGGGGTCCCAGGCTCCTACAATGAGCAGTTCTTC.

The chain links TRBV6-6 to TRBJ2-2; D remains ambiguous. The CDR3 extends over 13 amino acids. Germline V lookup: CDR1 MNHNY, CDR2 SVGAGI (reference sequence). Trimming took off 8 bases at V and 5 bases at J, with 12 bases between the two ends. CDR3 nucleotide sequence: TGTGCCAGCGGAAGGCCTCAGACCGGGGAGCTGTTTTTT. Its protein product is CASGRPQTGELFF.